This T cell receptor beta chain was sequenced during a study of radiotherapy plus CTLA-4 blockade in lung cancer. A word on this clone: As yet, its antigen is unknown.

Study-wide results and limits: Reportedly, early blood T cell clone dynamics best predicted response, with interferon-beta. In blood, tumor-derived TCR clones expanded after radiotherapy plus ipilimumab.

Profiling relied on immunoSEQ multiplex PCR, and the TCRdb table lists in-frame clones only, not all of them. The profile shows 26,000 or so clones, about 80% of them singletons. V lost 4 bases and J 5 bases, leaving 17 bases between the germline ends. This CDR3 has 15 amino acids. Germline V gene lookup returns CDR1 SGDLS and CDR2 YYNGEE. This sample comprised peripheral blood, obtained from a patient treated with radiotherapy plus ipilimumab. The chain uses TRBV9 and TRBJ2-3; maybe TRBD2 (6 bases). The sequence derives from a human donor with non-small cell lung cancer that progressed on radiotherapy plus ipilimumab. CDR3 sequence: CASSPFWLEGDTQYF. For the CDR3, the DNA is TGTGCCAGCAGCCCCTTCTGGTTGGAGGGAGATACGCAGTATTTT.